Listed below are T cell receptor beta chains from one sample, sequenced in a study of blood T cell repertoires in COVID-19. Clones were read by immunoSEQ multiplex PCR, and TCRdb kept only the in-frame ones, dropping some. The sample includes over 45,000 clones, approximately 80% seen only once; the top ten take about three fifths. The sample comprised peripheral blood. All receptors derive from an older man with acute or convalescent COVID-19. Both conserved end residues are trimmed from each CDR3.

TRBJ2-1,TRBV6-5,ASSNLAGVSTDEQF
TRBJ2-5,TRBV5-5,ASSRTGLAGELQETQY
TRBJ1-1,TRBV7-9,ASTYYRGPDEAF
TRBJ1-4,TRBV5-1,ASSSPQGRDEKLF
TRBJ1-5,TRBV28,ASSSVPRPQH
TRBJ2-3,TRBV18,ASSPPMSGSSADTQY
TRBJ2-3,TRBV4-2,ASSRLLAVSSTDTQY
TRBJ1-2,TRBV14,ASSQQTGAYGYT
TRBJ2-2,TRBV27,ASSLINGPTGELF
TRBJ2-7,TRBV21-1,ASSKQYYEQY
TRBJ2-7,TRBV6-6,ASSYGREQY
TRBJ1-2,TRBV6-2/TRBV6-3,ASSSLGSLNYGYT
TRBJ2-1,TRBV7-2,ASSAASGTVEQF
TRBJ2-1,TRBV12-5,ASGPSGLLPYNEQF
TRBJ2-2,TRBV6-5,ASSHDRAHRELF
TRBJ1-5,TRBV5-5,ASSLNTGREQPQH
TRBJ2-5,TRBV10-3,AISEASGETQY
TRBJ2-2,TRBV7-6,ASSFLAVANTGELF
TRBJ1-1,TRBV19,ASFPDSYTEAF
TRBJ1-4,TRBV5-1,ASTPSPTTATNEKLF
TRBJ1-4,TRBV15,ATSRGDSQFNEKLF
TRBJ1-1,TRBV11-1,ASSFRTGFGTEAF
TRBJ1-4,TRBV2,ASSVQGRSEKLF
TRBJ2-7,TRBV30,AWSTGQGAYEQY
TRBJ1-2,TRBV29-1,SVEFLHGQGYGYT
TRBJ1-5,TRBV5-8,ASSSTPTRLQPQH
TRBJ1-2,TRBV20-1,SAQTGIGYT
TRBJ2-1,TRBV7-2,ASSPDSEAYNEQF
TRBJ2-1,TRBV24-1,ATRQRGDYNEQF
TRBJ2-5,TRBV15,ATSRDVSGEGETQY
TRBJ2-3,TRBV19,ASSFGTGPPDTQY
TRBJ2-2,TRBV5-4,ASSTKTGRNTGELF